This entry is about one T cell receptor beta chain. The antigen remains undetermined. These data originate in a study of shared clonotypes between healthy human individuals. Study findings and constraints: Estimated clonotype richness was generally higher in naive than memory subsets.

Sequencing was at deep level. Each subset's genomic DNA was split evenly across several immunoSEQ plates. The table came from immunoSEQ multiplex PCR; TCRdb's copy has only in-frame clones and leaves some out. The table includes hundreds of thousands of clones, just over 90% detected once. Only CD45RO-negative cells positively selected for CCR7 counted as naive CD8 cells, so terminally differentiated effector memory CD45RA+ cells were excluded. Study donors comprised healthy, HIV-negative adults devoid of recent acute infection or vaccination. CDR3 length: 13 amino acids. Trimming shortened V by 6 bases and J by 3 bases, and 12 bases separated the two germline ends. Germline lookup yields CDR1 MNHEY and CDR2 SMNVEV (reference sequence).

The chain is built from TRBV27 and TRBJ2-7; D is unresolved. The sample was naive CD8+ T cells sorted from blood. This TCR derives from a young man in good health. The CDR3 DNA sequence: TGTGCCAGCAGGGATGTGGGGTACTACGAGCAGTACTTC. As protein: CASRDVGYYEQYF.